This T cell receptor (beta chain) was obtained from a study of cytomegalovirus exposure and HLA in healthy donors. The PCR employed 60 Vbeta primers together with 13 Jbeta primers. Sequencing used immunoSEQ multiplex PCR; TCRdb keeps in-frame clones, though not all of them. The sample shows around 100,000 clones, 65% to 80% of them seen only once. This clonotype was obtained from a female donor in good health and CMV-seropositive. The sequenced sample consisted of PBMCs.

The CDR3 spells CASSVSGWFGNQPQHF. The CDR3 bases are TGTGCCAGTAGTGTCAGCGGCTGGTTTGGCAATCAGCCCCAGCATTTT. This chain connects TRBV19 to TRBJ1-5; D gene ambiguous. Germline CDR1 and CDR2: LNHDA and SQIVND (reference sequence). This CDR3 has 16 residues. The ends were cut back, 5 bases at V and 2 bases at J, with 16 bases in the middle.